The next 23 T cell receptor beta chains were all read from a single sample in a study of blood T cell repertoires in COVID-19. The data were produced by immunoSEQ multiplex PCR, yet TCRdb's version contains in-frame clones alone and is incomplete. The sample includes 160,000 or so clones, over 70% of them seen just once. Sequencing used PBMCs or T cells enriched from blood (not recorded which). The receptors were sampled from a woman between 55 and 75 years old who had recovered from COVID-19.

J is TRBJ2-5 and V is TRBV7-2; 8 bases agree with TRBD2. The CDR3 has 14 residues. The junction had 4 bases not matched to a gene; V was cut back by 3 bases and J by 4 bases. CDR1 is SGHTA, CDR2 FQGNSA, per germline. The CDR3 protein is CASSLDSGAETQYF. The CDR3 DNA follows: TGTGCCAGCAGCTTGGATAGCGGGGCAGAGACCCAGTACTTC. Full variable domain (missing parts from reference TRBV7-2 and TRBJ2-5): GAGVSQSPSNKVTEKGKDVELRCDPISGHTALYWYRQSLGQGLEFLIYFQGNSAPDKSGLPSDRFSAERTGGSVSTLTIQRTQQEDSAVYLCASSLDSGAETQYFGPGTRLLVL.

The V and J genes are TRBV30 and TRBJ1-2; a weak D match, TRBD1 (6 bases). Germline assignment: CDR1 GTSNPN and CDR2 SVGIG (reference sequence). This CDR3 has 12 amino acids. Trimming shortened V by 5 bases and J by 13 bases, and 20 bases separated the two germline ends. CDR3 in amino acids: CAWGLGQPQGTF. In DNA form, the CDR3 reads TGTGCCTGGGGCCTAGGACAGCCGCAGGGCACCTTC.

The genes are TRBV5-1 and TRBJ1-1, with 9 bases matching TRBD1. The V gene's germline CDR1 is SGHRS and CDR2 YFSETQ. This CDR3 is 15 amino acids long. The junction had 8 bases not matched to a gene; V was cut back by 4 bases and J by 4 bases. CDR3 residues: CASSLGTGSATEAFF. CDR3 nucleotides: TGCGCCAGCAGCCTGGGGACAGGGTCGGCCACTGAAGCTTTCTTT. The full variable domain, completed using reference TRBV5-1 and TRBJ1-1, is KAGVTQTPRYLIKTRGQQVTLSCSPISGHRSVSWYQQTPGQGLQFLFEYFSETQRNKGNFPGRFSGRQFSNSRSEMNVSTLELGDSALYLCASSLGTGSATEAFFGQGTRLTVV.

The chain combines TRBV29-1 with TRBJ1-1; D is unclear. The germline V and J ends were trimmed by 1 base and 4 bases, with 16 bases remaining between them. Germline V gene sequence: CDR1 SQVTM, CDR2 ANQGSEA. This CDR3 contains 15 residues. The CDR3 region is CSVEVIGLAGTEAFF. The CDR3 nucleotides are TGCAGCGTTGAAGTGATAGGACTAGCAGGCACTGAAGCTTTCTTT.

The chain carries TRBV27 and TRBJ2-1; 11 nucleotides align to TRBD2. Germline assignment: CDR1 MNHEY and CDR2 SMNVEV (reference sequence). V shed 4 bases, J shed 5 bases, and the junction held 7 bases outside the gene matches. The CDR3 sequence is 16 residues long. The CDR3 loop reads CASSSLLAGADNEQFF. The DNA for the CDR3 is TGTGCCAGCAGTTCCTTACTAGCGGGGGCCGACAATGAGCAGTTCTTC.

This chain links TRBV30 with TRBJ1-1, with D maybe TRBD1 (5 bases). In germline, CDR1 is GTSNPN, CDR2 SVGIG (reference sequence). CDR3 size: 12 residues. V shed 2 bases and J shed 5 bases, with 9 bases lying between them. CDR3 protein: CAWSRDLTEAFF. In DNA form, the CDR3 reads TGTGCCTGGAGTAGGGACTTGACTGAAGCTTTCTTT.

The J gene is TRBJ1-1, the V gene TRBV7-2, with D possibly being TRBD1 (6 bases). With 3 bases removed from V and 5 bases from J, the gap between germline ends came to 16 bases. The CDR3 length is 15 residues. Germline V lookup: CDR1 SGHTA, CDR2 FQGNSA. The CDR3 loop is CASSFRDTRGTEAFF. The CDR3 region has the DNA TGTGCCAGCAGCTTCCGGGACACCAGAGGAACTGAAGCTTTCTTT.

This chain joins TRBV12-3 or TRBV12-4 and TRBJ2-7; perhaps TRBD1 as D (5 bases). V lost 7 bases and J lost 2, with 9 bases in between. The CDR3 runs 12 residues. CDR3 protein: CASNPGTYEQYF. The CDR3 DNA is TGTGCCAGCAACCCAGGGACCTACGAGCAGTACTTC.

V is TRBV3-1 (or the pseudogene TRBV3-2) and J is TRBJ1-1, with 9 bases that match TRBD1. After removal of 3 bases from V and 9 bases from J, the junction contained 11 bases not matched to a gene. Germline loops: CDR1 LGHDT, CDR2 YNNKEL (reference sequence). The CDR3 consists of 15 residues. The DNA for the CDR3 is TGTGCCAGCAGCCAGGGACAGGGTCTAGGCTCGAAAGCTTTCTTT. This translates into CASSQGQGLGSKAFF.

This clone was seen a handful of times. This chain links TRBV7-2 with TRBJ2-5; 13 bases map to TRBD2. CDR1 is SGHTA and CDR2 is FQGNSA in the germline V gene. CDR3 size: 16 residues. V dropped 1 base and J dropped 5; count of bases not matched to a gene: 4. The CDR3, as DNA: TGTGCCAGCAGCTTAGGCCCACTAGCGGGGGGGGAGACCCAGTACTTC. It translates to CASSLGPLAGGETQYF.

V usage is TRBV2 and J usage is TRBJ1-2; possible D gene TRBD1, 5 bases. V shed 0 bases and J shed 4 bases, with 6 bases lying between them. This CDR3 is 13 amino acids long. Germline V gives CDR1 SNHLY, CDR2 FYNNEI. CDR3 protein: CASSEAGGYGYTF. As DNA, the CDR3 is TGTGCCAGCAGTGAAGCGGGGGGCTATGGCTACACCTTC.

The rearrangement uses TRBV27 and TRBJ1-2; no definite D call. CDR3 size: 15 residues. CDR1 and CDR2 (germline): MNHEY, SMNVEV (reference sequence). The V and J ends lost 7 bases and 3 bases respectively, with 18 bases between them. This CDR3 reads CASTERGDRHYGYTF. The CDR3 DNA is TGTGCCAGCACCGAACGGGGAGACCGCCACTATGGCTACACCTTC.

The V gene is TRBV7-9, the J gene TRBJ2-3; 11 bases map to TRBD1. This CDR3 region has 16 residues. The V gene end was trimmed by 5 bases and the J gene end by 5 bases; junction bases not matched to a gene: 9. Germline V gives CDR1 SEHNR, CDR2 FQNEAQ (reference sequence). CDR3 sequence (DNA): TGTGCCAGCAGCCCCCGGACAGGGGGCGCAGGAGATACGCAGTATTTT. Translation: CASSPRTGGAGDTQYF.

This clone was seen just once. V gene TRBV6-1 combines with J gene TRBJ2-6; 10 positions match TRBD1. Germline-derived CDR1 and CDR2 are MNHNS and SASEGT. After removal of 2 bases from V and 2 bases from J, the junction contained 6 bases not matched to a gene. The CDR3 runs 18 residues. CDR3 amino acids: CASSESGQGKTGANVLTF. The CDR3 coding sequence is TGTGCCAGCAGTGAATCGGGACAGGGGAAAACTGGGGCCAACGTCCTGACTTTC.

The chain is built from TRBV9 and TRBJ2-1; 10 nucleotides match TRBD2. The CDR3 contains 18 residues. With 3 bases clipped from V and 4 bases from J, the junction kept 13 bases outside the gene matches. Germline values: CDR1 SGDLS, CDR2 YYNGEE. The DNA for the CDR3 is TGTGCCAGCAGCGACCCCTTAAGCGGGGGGGTAGCGTACAATGAGCAGTTCTTC. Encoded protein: CASSDPLSGGVAYNEQFF.

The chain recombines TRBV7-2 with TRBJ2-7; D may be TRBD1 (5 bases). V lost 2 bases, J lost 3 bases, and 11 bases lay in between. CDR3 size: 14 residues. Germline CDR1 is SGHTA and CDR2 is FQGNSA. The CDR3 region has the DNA TGTGCCAGCAGCTTAAGTCCAGGGTACTACGAGCAGTACTTC. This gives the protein CASSLSPGYYEQYF.

The CDR3: CAYSIKGTGYNSPLHF. The CDR3 nucleotides are TGTGCCTACTCTATCAAGGGAACAGGCTATAATTCACCCCTCCACTTT. The rearrangement links TRBV30 to TRBJ1-6, with a tentative D call TRBD1 (5 bases). The germline V gene has CDR1 GTSNPN and CDR2 SVGIG (reference sequence). Between the trimmed V and J ends, which lost 7 bases and 3 bases, there was a span of 19 bases. The CDR3 runs 16 residues.

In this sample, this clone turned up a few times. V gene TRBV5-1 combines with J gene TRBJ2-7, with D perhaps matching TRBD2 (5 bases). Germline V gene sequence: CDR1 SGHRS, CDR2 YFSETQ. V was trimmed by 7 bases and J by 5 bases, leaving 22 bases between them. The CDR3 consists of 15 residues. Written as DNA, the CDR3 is TGCGCCAGCTCCGGACTGGGAAATTTTGCGGACGAGCAGTACTTC. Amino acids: CASSGLGNFADEQYF.

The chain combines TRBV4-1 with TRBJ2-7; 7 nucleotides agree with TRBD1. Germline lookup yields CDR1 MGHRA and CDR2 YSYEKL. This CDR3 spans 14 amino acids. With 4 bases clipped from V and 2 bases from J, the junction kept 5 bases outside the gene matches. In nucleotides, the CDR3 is TGCGCCAGCAGCCTCCGAGGGACAGCCTACGAGCAGTACTTC. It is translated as CASSLRGTAYEQYF.

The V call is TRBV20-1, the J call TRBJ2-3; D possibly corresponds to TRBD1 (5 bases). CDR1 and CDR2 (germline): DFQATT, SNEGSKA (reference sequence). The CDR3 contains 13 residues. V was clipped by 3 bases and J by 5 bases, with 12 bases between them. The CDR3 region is CSASPGAQDTQYF. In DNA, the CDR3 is TGCAGTGCTAGTCCTGGGGCGCAAGATACGCAGTATTTT.

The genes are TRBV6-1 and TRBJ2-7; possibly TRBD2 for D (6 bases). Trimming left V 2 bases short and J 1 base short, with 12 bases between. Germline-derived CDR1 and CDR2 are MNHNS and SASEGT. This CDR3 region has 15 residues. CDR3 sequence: CASSEMGGGSYEQYF. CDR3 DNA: TGTGCCAGCAGTGAAATGGGGGGTGGGTCCTACGAGCAGTACTTC.

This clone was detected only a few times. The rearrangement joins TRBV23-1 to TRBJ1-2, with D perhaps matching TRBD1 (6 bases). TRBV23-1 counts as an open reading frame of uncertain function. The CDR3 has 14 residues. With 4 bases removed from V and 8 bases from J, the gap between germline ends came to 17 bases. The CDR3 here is CASSLPIRGGGYTF. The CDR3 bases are TGCGCCAGCAGTCTCCCGATTCGGGGGGGCGGCTACACCTTC.

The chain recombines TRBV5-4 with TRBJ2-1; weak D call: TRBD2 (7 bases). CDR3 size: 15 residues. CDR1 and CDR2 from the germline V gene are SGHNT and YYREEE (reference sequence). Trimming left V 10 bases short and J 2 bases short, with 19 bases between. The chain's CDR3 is CAGSAGGGAYNEQFF. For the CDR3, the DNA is TGTGCCGGGTCGGCGGGCGGGGGCGCCTACAATGAGCAGTTCTTC.